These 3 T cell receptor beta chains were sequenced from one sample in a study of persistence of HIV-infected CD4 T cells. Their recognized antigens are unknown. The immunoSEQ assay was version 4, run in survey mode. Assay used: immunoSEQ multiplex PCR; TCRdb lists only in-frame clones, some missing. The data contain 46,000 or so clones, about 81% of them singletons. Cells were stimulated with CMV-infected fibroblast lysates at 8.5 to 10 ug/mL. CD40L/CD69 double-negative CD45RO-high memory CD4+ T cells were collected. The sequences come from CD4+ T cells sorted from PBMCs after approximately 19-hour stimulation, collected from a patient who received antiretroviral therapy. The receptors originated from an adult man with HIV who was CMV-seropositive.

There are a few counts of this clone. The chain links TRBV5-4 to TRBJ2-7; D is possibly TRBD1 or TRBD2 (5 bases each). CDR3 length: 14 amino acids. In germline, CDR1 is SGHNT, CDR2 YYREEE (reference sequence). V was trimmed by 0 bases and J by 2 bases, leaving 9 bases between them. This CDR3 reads CASSLAGSPYEQYF. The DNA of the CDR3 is TGTGCCAGCAGCTTGGCAGGGAGCCCCTACGAGCAGTACTTC.

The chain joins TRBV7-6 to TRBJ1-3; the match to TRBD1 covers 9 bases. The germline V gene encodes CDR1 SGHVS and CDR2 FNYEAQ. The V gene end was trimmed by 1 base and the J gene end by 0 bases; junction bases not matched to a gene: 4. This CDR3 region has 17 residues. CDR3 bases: TGTGCCAGCAGCTTAGTCCCACAGGGGGCCTCTGGAAACACCATATATTTT. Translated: CASSLVPQGASGNTIYF.

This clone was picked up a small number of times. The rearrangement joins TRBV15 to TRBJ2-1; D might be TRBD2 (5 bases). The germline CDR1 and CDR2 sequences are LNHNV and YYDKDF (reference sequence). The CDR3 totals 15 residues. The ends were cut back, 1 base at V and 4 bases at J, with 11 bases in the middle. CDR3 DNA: TGTGCCACCAGCAGAGGAGGACTGGTATACAATGAGCAGTTCTTC. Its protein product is CATSRGGLVYNEQFF.